The present T cell receptor (beta chain) was sequenced within a study of breast tumors, draining lymph nodes, adjacent tissues. V gave up 6 bases and J gave up 5 bases; unmatched junction bases: 4. The length of the CDR3 is 14 residues. Germline V gene lookup returns CDR1 LNHDA and CDR2 SQIVND (reference sequence). TCRdb independently ran MiXCR on the multiplex PCR reads; one entry per CDR3 protein. The sample includes about 130,000 distinct CDR3 sequences, over 20% of them seen just once. This clonotype appeared many times. Samples came from axillary lymph nodes draining the breast cancer. This sequence was found in a female donor with breast cancer. Some clones in this sample may be carry-over from other donors' samples. Sequenced: axillary lymph node tissue. The chain uses TRBV19 and TRBJ1-5; 10 bases line up with TRBD1. The CDR3 DNA reads TGTGCCAGTAGCAGGGACAGGGGACATCAGCCCCAGCATTTT. It specifies CASSRDRGHQPQHF.